This T cell receptor beta chain was sequenced in a study of T-cell reconstitution after alpha-beta-depleted transplantation in children. TCRbeta library construction was performed incorporating unique molecular identifiers. TCRdb used MiXCR to reprocess the PCR reads, holding one entry per CDR3 protein. The sample includes approximately 510,000 distinct CDR3 sequences, 15% to 20% of them seen just once. This CDR3 has 13 amino acids. V was trimmed by 7 bases and J by 6 bases, leaving 15 bases between them. Germline assignment: CDR1 LNHDA and CDR2 SQIVND (reference sequence). Sequenced here: PBMCs from the stem cell graft donor, sampled from the stem cell graft. The sequence derives from a human donor who donated a stem cell graft to a child with acute lymphoblastic leukemia. The rearrangement links TRBV19 to TRBJ1-2; the D is unclear. DNA for the CDR3: TGTGCCAGTAAGGAAGCCCCAACGAATGGCTACACCTTC. Its translation is CASKEAPTNGYTF.